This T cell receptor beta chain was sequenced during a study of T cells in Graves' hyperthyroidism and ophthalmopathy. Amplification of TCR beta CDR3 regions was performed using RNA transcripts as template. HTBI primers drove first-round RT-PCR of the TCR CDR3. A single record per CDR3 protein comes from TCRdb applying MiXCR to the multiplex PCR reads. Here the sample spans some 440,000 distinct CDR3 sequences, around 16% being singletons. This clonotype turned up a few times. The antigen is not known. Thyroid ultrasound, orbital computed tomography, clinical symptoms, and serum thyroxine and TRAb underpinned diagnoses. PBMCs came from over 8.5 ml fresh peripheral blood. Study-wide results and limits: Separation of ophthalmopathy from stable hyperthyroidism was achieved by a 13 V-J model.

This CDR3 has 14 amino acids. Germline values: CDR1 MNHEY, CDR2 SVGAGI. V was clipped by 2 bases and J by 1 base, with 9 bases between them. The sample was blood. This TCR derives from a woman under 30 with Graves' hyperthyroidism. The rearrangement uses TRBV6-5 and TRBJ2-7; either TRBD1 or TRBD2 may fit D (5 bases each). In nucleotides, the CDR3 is TGTGCCAGCAGTTACGGGGACGGATCCTACGAGCAGTACTTC. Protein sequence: CASSYGDGSYEQYF.